This TCR beta chain appears in the sequencing data of a study of CD8 T cells in Susac syndrome. Reverse transcription of 0.5 to 1 ug RNA was carried out with random hexamers. TCRdb re-called the immunoSEQ multiplex PCR reads with MiXCR, one entry per CDR3 protein. The data contain 150,000 to 160,000 distinct CDR3 sequences, over 95% of them singletons. Sequencing of TCR beta was carried out in blood CD8+ and CD4+ T cells. Those who served as multiple sclerosis controls were treatment-naive patients with stable or active relapsing-remitting disease. Germline lookup yields CDR1 DFQATT and CDR2 SNEGSKA (reference sequence). The CDR3 is made up of 16 amino acids. V lost 3 bases to trimming and J lost 2 bases, with 16 bases between them.

The sequenced material came from CD8+ T cells from PBMCs. The receptor's source is a human donor with multiple sclerosis. This rearrangement joins TRBV20-1 to TRBJ2-2; D is possibly TRBD2 (7 bases). The CDR3 DNA sequence: TGCAGTGCTAGGGCCTGGCGCGGGGGCAACACCGGGGAGCTGTTTTTT. This translates into CSARAWRGGNTGELFF.